The TCR beta chain under discussion was sequenced for a study of OX40 agonist ivuxolimab in advanced cancers. About the study: The dose-escalation cohort was approximately 81% male, with a mean age of approximately 61 years, ranging about 20 to 85. Overall study findings and caveats: Expanded clones tended on average to be more numerous among CD8+ T cells than CD4+. Low levels of normalized T-cell clonal expansion also appeared in some nonresponders.

A few counts support this clone. Its matching antigen is unknown. Repertoires were generated with immunoSEQ multiplex PCR, while TCRdb's copy carries only in-frame clones and drops some. The sample lists about 100,000 clones; about 80% were seen once. CDR3 length: 15 residues. Germline V gene lookup returns CDR1 WNHNN and CDR2 SYGVQD (reference sequence). The J segment lost 8 bases and the V segment lost 1 base, leaving 5 bases of the junction unmatched. The chain recombines TRBV10-1 with TRBJ2-1; 10 bases match TRBD2. The sequenced sample was CD4+ or CD8+ T cells sorted from blood, obtained in a trial of the OX40 agonist ivuxolimab. This receptor was taken from an adult with an advanced solid tumor such as melanoma, head and neck, liver or kidney cancer. The CDR3 region is CASSELGLARDEQFF. The CDR3 DNA follows: TGCGCCAGCAGTGAGTTGGGACTAGCGAGGGATGAGCAGTTCTTC.